Described below is a single T cell receptor (beta chain) sequence and its context. Its antigen is still unknown. These data originate in a study of OX40 agonist ivuxolimab in advanced cancers. Across the whole study: A mean age of approximately 60 years, range roughly 20 to 79, was recorded, and more than 80% were male.

Assay: immunoSEQ multiplex PCR; the TCRdb copy retains only in-frame clones and omits some. This table has 100,000 or so clones, approximately 91% appearing once. Points from the study as a whole: Some patients without response likewise showed low normalized clonal expansion.

CDR1 and CDR2 (germline): SEHNR, FQNEAQ (reference sequence). There are 12 residues in the CDR3. Trimming shortened V by 1 base and J by 6 bases, and 5 bases separated the two germline ends. The chain uses TRBV7-9 and TRBJ2-3; D is uncertain. This sample comprised CD4+ or CD8+ T cells sorted from blood, obtained in a trial of the OX40 agonist ivuxolimab. The TCR comes from an adult with an advanced solid tumor such as melanoma, head and neck, liver or kidney cancer. The CDR3 bases are TGTGCCAGCAGCTTAGTTCGGGATACGCAGTATTTT. Protein sequence: CASSLVRDTQYF.